This T cell receptor (beta chain) was sequenced during a study of cytomegalovirus exposure and HLA in healthy donors. PCR amplification relied on 60 Vbeta primers (plus 13 Jbeta primers). The assay was immunoSEQ multiplex PCR, and TCRdb's table has in-frame clones only and misses some. The sample lists fewer than 95,000 clones; more than 65% were seen once. This clone is a singleton in its sample. Its antigen is still unknown. The study's findings and limits: The only immune exposure information that was available was CMV serostatus.

The CDR3 has 14 amino acids. The germline CDR1 and CDR2 sequences are SQVTM and ANQGSEA. V was cut by 1 base and J by 9 bases, with 16 bases left in between. The sequencing sample was made of PBMCs. This rearrangement joins TRBV29-1 to TRBJ2-1, with a tentative D call TRBD1 (5 bases). The clonotype comes from a woman aged 40 to 50 in good health and CMV-seropositive. CDR3 nucleotides: TGCAGCGTTGAAGGAACAGGTAGACTTGCTGAGCAGTTCTTC. Protein sequence: CSVEGTGRLAEQFF.